This T cell receptor (beta chain) was sequenced for a study of T cell changes during pregnancy in multiple sclerosis. This CDR3 is 12 amino acids long. Germline V gene data show CDR1 as MNHEY and CDR2 as SVGAGI. Trimming shortened V by 4 bases and J by 5 bases, and 8 bases separated the two germline ends. Libraries were prepared by immunoSEQ multiplex PCR; TCRdb keeps only in-frame clonotypes and omits some of them. The sample contains 90,000 to 95,000 clones, 75% to 95% of which appear only once. The rearrangement uses TRBV6-5 and TRBJ1-1, with TRBD1 as a possible D gene (6 bases). The TCR sequence derives from a female donor with multiple sclerosis, enrolled in a pregnancy study. The specimen was peripheral blood, collected before pregnancy. CDR3 coding DNA: TGTGCCAGCAGTTCCACAGGGACTGAAGCTTTCTTT. Protein: CASSSTGTEAFF.